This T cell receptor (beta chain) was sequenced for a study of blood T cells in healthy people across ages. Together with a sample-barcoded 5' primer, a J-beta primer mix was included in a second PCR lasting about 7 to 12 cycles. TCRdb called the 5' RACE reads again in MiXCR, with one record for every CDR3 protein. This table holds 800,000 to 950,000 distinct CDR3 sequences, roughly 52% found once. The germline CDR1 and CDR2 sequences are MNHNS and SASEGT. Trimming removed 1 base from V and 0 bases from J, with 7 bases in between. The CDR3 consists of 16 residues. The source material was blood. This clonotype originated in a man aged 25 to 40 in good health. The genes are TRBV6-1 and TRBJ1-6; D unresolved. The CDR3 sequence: CASSEDVSSYNSPLHF. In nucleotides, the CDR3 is TGTGCCAGCAGTGAAGATGTTAGCTCCTATAATTCACCCCTCCACTTT.